The clone carrying this TCR beta chain appeared many times. The antigen is unknown. This specimen comes from a study of T cells in Graves' hyperthyroidism and ophthalmopathy. General study results and limits: A model of 13 V-J features distinguished ophthalmopathy from stable hyperthyroidism. Before onset, ophthalmopathy was predicted by the model a median roughly 6.8 months earlier. Within blood appeared most thyroid clonotypes that had expanded above 0.001.

RNA transcripts gave rise to amplified TCR beta CDR3 regions. Researchers ran a first-round RT-PCR on the TCR CDR3 using the HTBI primer set. One entry per CDR3 protein, called by TCRdb with MiXCR from the multiplex PCR reads. This sample carries about 580,000 distinct CDR3 sequences, about 14% of them seen once, and the ten largest clones take roughly 6.2%. This CDR3 is built from 15 residues. The J segment lost 3 bases and the V segment lost 4 bases, leaving 8 bases of the junction unmatched. In germline, CDR1 is SGHRS, CDR2 YFSETQ. Orbital computed tomography and thyroid ultrasound, together with serum TRAb and thyroxine and clinical symptoms, were used for diagnoses.

This TCR was sampled from a woman younger than 45 with Graves' hyperthyroidism that later progressed to Graves' ophthalmopathy. The chain couples TRBV5-1 to TRBJ2-7, with 9 bases fitting TRBD1. The sequencing input was blood. The CDR3 DNA follows: TGCGCCAGCAGCCCGACGCCGGGACAGGGCTACGAGCAGTACTTC. This codes for CASSPTPGQGYEQYF.